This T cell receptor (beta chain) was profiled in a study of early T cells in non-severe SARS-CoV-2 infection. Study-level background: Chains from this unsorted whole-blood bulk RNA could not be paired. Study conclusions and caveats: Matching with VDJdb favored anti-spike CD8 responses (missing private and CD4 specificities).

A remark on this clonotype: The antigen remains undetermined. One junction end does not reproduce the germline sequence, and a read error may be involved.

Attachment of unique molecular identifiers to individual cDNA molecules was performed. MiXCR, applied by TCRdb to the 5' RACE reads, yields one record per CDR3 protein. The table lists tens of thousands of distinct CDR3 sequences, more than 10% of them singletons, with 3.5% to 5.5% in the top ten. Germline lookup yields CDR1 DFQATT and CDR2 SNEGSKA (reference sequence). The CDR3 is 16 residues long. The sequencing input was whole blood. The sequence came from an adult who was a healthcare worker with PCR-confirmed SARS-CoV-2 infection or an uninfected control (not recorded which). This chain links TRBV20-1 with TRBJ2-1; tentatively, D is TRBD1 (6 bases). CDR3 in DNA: TGCAGTGCTAGAGATCCGGGGCAGGGGTCCTACAATGATCAGTTCTTC. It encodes CSARDPGQGSYNDQFF.